What follows describes a single T cell receptor beta chain. Antigen specificity is unknown. The germline V and J ends were trimmed by 5 bases and 3 bases, with 19 bases remaining between them. Germline values: CDR1 SGHRS, CDR2 YFSETQ. The CDR3 sequence is 16 residues long. This entry belongs to a study of CD8 T cells in ankylosing spondylitis. Study findings and constraints: A TCR beta motif of roughly eight highly homologous variants seemed to mark ankylosing spondylitis blood.

Generation of TCR beta libraries employed quantitative 5'-RACE incorporating molecular barcodes. TCRdb itself ran the 5' RACE reads through MiXCR, one entry per CDR3 protein. The table lists about 400,000 distinct CDR3 sequences, approximately 20% of them singletons. The sequence was collected from a male donor with ankylosing spondylitis. The V gene is TRBV5-1, the J gene TRBJ2-3, with D possibly being TRBD1 or TRBD2 (5 bases each). Material: blood, either unsorted or a sorted T cell fraction (not recorded which). This CDR3 reads CASRPTGTLNTDTQYF. The DNA of the CDR3 is TGCGCCAGCAGGCCGACCGGGACGCTCAATACAGATACGCAGTATTTT.